The source of this TCR beta chain is a study of molecular identifiers for immune sequencing clone quantification. Of note for this clonotype: Antigen specificity is unknown.

Investigators produced naive CD8 libraries from about 19,000 to 1,100,000 sorted cells, drawing on 10%, 30% or 50% RNA. The V gene lost 3 bases and the J gene lost 0 bases, with 10 bases spanning the gap. CDR1 and CDR2 (germline): MNHEY, SMNVEV (reference sequence). The CDR3 is 15 amino acids. Methods described previously, with TCR primers listed, were used for bulk TCR libraries. TCRdb re-called the PCR reads through MiXCR, storing one row per CDR3 protein. The sample holds tens of thousands of distinct CDR3 sequences, roughly a third seen once. Findings and caveats of the study: Spiked Jurkat TCR RNA equivalent to one cell was reportedly detectable in roughly 1 million naive cells.

The genes are TRBV27 and TRBJ2-3, with unresolved D. The material sequenced was naive CD8+ T cells from blood, with Jurkat cell RNA spiked in. Regarding subset: FACS-sorted CD8+CD4-CCR7+CD45RA+ naive T cells. This TCR came from a human donor in good health. Some libraries in this study had Jurkat cell RNA spiked in. The CDR3 here is CASSFWQTSTDTQYF. Here the CDR3 DNA reads TGTGCCAGCAGTTTTTGGCAGACGAGCACAGATACGCAGTATTTT.